The 27 T cell receptor beta chains in this list originate from one sample, sequenced in a study of OX40 agonist ivuxolimab in advanced cancers. Generated by immunoSEQ multiplex PCR, the TCRdb table keeps only in-frame clones and is missing some. The table lists tens of thousands of clones, about four fifths of them singletons. This specimen was CD4+ or CD8+ T cells sorted from blood, taken in a trial of the OX40 agonist ivuxolimab. Source of these receptors: an adult with an advanced solid tumor such as melanoma, head and neck, liver or kidney cancer.

In this sample, this clone turned up once. The rearrangement uses TRBV29-1 and TRBJ1-3; D gene unclear. The CDR3 is made up of 13 amino acids. Germline-derived CDR1 and CDR2 are SQVTM and ANQGSEA. Trimming took 7 bases from V and 0 from J, leaving 10 bases between them. The CDR3 spells CSAWANSGNTIYF. The CDR3 DNA follows: TGCAGCGCTTGGGCCAACTCTGGAAACACCATATATTTT.

The rearrangement joins TRBV5-1 to TRBJ2-5, with 12 bases identical to TRBD1. CDR1 is SGHRS, CDR2 YFSETQ, per germline. The CDR3 is 16 amino acids. Trimming took 4 bases from V and 5 from J; bases not matched to a gene: 9. The CDR3 sequence is CASSPQGQGASETQYF. The CDR3, as DNA: TGCGCCAGCAGCCCCCAGGGACAGGGGGCATCGGAGACCCAGTACTTC.

CDR3 DNA sequence: TGCGCCAGCAGCTTGGCCATGGGGCATCAGCCCCAGCATTTT. Encoded protein: CASSLAMGHQPQHF. V is TRBV5-1 and J is TRBJ1-5, with a weak D call TRBD1 (5 bases). The V and J ends lost 0 bases and 5 bases respectively, with 9 bases between them. The CDR3 loop spans 14 amino acids. From germline, CDR1 is SGHRS and CDR2 YFSETQ.

The chain combines TRBV27 with TRBJ2-5, with TRBD2 identical over 14 bases. The CDR3 extends over 17 amino acids. Trimming removed 4 bases from V and 4 bases from J; junction bases left unmatched: 8. The germline V gene has CDR1 MNHEY and CDR2 SMNVEV (reference sequence). CDR3 sequence (DNA): TGTGCCAGCAGTTCGGGACTAGCGGGAGTCATAAGAGAGACCCAGTACTTC. Protein product: CASSSGLAGVIRETQYF.

The chain combines TRBV6-6 with TRBJ2-7, with 7 bases lining up with TRBD2. J gave up 3 bases and V 7 bases, and 15 bases lay outside the gene matches. Germline V gene lookup returns CDR1 MNHNY and CDR2 SVGAGI (reference sequence). This CDR3 spans 16 amino acids. The CDR3 DNA sequence: TGTGCCAGCACCGAGGGCGGGGAGGGGAGCGGCTACGAGCAGTACTTC. It specifies CASTEGGEGSGYEQYF.

The chain is built from TRBV5-4 and TRBJ1-1, with TRBD1 identical over 8 bases. The length of the CDR3 is 14 residues. Per germline, CDR1 SGHNT and CDR2 YYREEE (reference sequence). Germline trimming cut 4 bases from V and 0 bases from J; bases unmatched to any gene: 2. CDR3 sequence: CASSAGQVNTEAFF. The CDR3 DNA sequence: TGTGCCAGCAGCGCGGGACAGGTGAACACTGAAGCTTTCTTT.

The V gene is TRBV30, the J gene TRBJ1-4, with D perhaps matching TRBD1 (6 bases). There are 13 residues in the CDR3. The ends were cut back, 7 bases at V and 3 bases at J, with 12 bases in the middle. Germline CDR1 reads GTSNPN; CDR2 reads SVGIG (reference sequence). CDR3 amino acids: CAFRQASNEKLFF. CDR3 nucleotides: TGTGCCTTTCGACAGGCGTCTAATGAAAAACTGTTTTTT.

This clone was picked up a small number of times. The rearrangement joins TRBV19 to TRBJ1-5; 8 bases line up with TRBD1. Germline loops: CDR1 LNHDA, CDR2 SQIVND (reference sequence). J gave up 1 base and V 4 bases, and 6 bases lay outside the gene matches. This CDR3 region has 16 residues. As DNA, the CDR3 is TGTGCCAGTAGTAGACAGGGGAGTGAGAGCAATCAGCCCCAGCATTTT. This translates into CASSRQGSESNQPQHF.

This clone was recorded only once. The chain has TRBV11-2 and TRBJ1-4; D uncertain. Trimming shortened V by 3 bases and J by 8 bases, and 13 bases separated the two germline ends. CDR1 is SGHAT and CDR2 is FQNNGV in the germline V gene. CDR3 length: 14 residues. The CDR3 nucleotides are TGTGCCAGCAGCTTGCTCTTAGAGGAAGAAAAACTGTTTTTT. It encodes CASSLLLEEEKLFF.

This chain links TRBV9 with TRBJ2-1; 8 positions match TRBD2. V was pared by 0 bases and J by 4 bases, with 9 bases of the junction left unmatched. There are 17 residues in the CDR3. CDR1 SGDLS and CDR2 YYNGEE come from the germline V gene. The CDR3 reads CASSVGLAGLLYNEQFF. CDR3 DNA: TGTGCCAGCAGCGTAGGGCTAGCGGGTCTGTTATACAATGAGCAGTTCTTC.

This clone occurred a few times. V is TRBV4-3 and J is TRBJ2-3; 7 positions match TRBD2. Germline CDR1 LGHNA, CDR2 YSLEER. CDR3 length: 16 residues. Trimming took 1 base from V and 4 from J; bases not matched to a gene: 8. CDR3 sequence (DNA): TGCGCCAGCAGCCAAGGTACTTGGGGGGGAGCAGATACGCAGTATTTT. Translating it yields CASSQGTWGGADTQYF.

This sequence joins TRBV4-3 and TRBJ2-3; no reliable D call. Germline V gene data show CDR1 as LGHNA and CDR2 as YSLEER. The CDR3 has 17 residues. Trimming left V 4 bases short and J 0 bases short, with 17 bases between. The CDR3, as DNA: TGCGCCAGCAGCCCCCAAGCCACCTCAGTTAGCACAGATACGCAGTATTTT. This sequence encodes CASSPQATSVSTDTQYF.

V and J are TRBV29-1 and TRBJ1-4, with a tentative D call TRBD1 (6 bases). Deletions cut 6 bases from V and 3 bases from J, with 17 bases between. This CDR3 has 15 amino acids. CDR1 is SQVTM and CDR2 is ANQGSEA in the germline V gene. The CDR3 region has the DNA TGCAGCGTGGATGTGGGGGCTGCCGCTAATGAAAAACTGTTTTTT. Translated: CSVDVGAAANEKLFF.

The V call is TRBV14, the J call TRBJ2-5; the D is unclear. The germline V gene has CDR1 SGHDN and CDR2 FVKESK. The CDR3 is 16 amino acids. V lost 2 bases and J lost 1, with 14 bases in between. In DNA form, the CDR3 reads TGTGCCAGCAGCCAATCCCTGGCTGCGGCCCAAGAGACCCAGTACTTC. Amino acid sequence: CASSQSLAAAQETQYF.

This clone was recorded once. The rearrangement uses TRBV4-3 and TRBJ2-1; D not resolved. This CDR3 spans 13 amino acids. The V gene lost 0 bases and the J gene lost 6 bases, with 6 bases spanning the gap. CDR1 and CDR2 from the germline V gene are LGHNA and YSLEER. The CDR3 DNA reads TGCGCCAGCAGCCAAGATATCCTCAATGAGCAGTTCTTC. Residues: CASSQDILNEQFF.

The J gene is TRBJ2-5, the V gene TRBV30, with TRBD2 identical over 8 bases. The DNA end is a closer match to TRBJ2-7, so the J assignment may be wrong. CDR1 and CDR2 from the germline V gene are GTSNPN and SVGIG (reference sequence). The CDR3 runs to 14 residues. CDR3 nucleotide sequence: TGTGCCTGGAGGGAGCGGGAGCCAACCTACGAGCAGTACTTC. This codes for CAWREREPTYEQYF.

The chain joins TRBV6-6 to TRBJ2-7; TRBD2 aligns across 11 bases. From germline, CDR1 is MNHNY and CDR2 SVGAGI (reference sequence). J lost 6 bases, V lost 7 bases, and 14 bases had no gene match. The CDR3 consists of 16 residues. For the CDR3, the DNA is TGTGCCAGCACCCTGGGGCCTAGCGGGGGGTCGCGCGAGCAGTACTTC. Translated, it gives CASTLGPSGGSREQYF.

This chain connects TRBV2 to TRBJ2-6; D remains ambiguous. Trimming cost V 5 bases and J 3 bases, with 5 bases left between them. The V gene's germline CDR1 is SNHLY and CDR2 FYNNEI. CDR3 length equals 13 residues. CDR3 sequence reads: CASSLGGANVLTF. The CDR3 DNA sequence: TGTGCCAGCAGTTTAGGTGGGGCCAACGTCCTGACTTTC.

The chain recombines TRBV18 with TRBJ2-7, with 15 positions matching TRBD2. The V gene's germline CDR1 is KGHSH and CDR2 LQKENI. The CDR3 is 15 amino acids. V was pared by 3 bases and J by 6 bases, with 3 bases of the junction left unmatched. The CDR3 DNA reads as TGTGCCAGCTCACCGACGGGACTAGCGGGAGGCGAGCAGTACTTC. Translating it yields CASSPTGLAGGEQYF.

The chain combines TRBV6-6 with TRBJ1-3; TRBD1 might be the D (6 bases). The CDR3 has 15 residues. Germline V lookup: CDR1 MNHNY, CDR2 SVGAGI (reference sequence). V was trimmed by 8 bases and J by 0 bases, leaving 14 bases between them. CDR3 coding DNA: TGTGCCAGCCGCCGAGGGGGGAGCTCTGGAAACACCATATATTTT. Protein product: CASRRGGSSGNTIYF.

This clone occurred once. This chain connects TRBV5-4 to TRBJ2-3; 8 bases are shared with TRBD2. The CDR3 is 17 amino acids. V was pared by 4 bases and J by 0 bases, with 10 bases of the junction left unmatched. Germline-derived CDR1 and CDR2 are SGHNT and YYREEE (reference sequence). The DNA for the CDR3 is TGTGCCAGCAGCCCCCAACAGCGGGGGTTGAGCACAGATACGCAGTATTTT. This encodes CASSPQQRGLSTDTQYF.

The gene calls are TRBV10-1 and TRBJ2-2; D not certain. CDR1 and CDR2 (germline): WNHNN, SYGVQD (reference sequence). The CDR3 is made up of 13 amino acids. V lost 0 bases and J 3 bases, leaving 2 bases between the germline ends. As DNA, the CDR3 is TGCGCCAGCAGTGAGTCCTACACCGGGGAGCTGTTTTTT. Translation gives CASSESYTGELFF.

This chain links TRBV27 with TRBJ2-5; D is perhaps TRBD2 (5 bases). The DNA end is a closer match to TRBJ2-7, so the J assignment may be wrong. CDR1 and CDR2 (germline): MNHEY, SMNVEV (reference sequence). This CDR3 region has 12 residues. The CDR3: CASSSGYYEQYF. CDR3 bases: TGTGCCAGCAGTAGCGGTTACTACGAGCAGTACTTC.

The gene calls are TRBV4-3 and TRBJ2-7, with D uncertain. The germline V gene encodes CDR1 LGHNA and CDR2 YSLEER. The CDR3 sequence is 15 residues long. V lost 1 base to trimming and J lost 1 base, with 11 bases between them. CDR3 DNA sequence: TGCGCCAGCAGCCAAGTGGAGTCCGGGTCCTACGAGCAGTACTTC. It specifies CASSQVESGSYEQYF.

This chain links TRBV19 with TRBJ1-6, with D perhaps TRBD1 (5 bases). The germline V gene has CDR1 LNHDA and CDR2 SQIVND (reference sequence). The CDR3 runs 15 residues. The V end lost 5 bases, the J end lost 7 bases, and 15 bases lay between the germline ends. The DNA of the CDR3 is TGTGCCAGTAGTTCGGGACCGTCACTAAATTCACCCCTCCACTTT. Translated, it gives CASSSGPSLNSPLHF.

This rearrangement joins TRBV6-5 to TRBJ1-3; 7 nucleotides align to TRBD1. Germline V gene lookup returns CDR1 MNHEY and CDR2 SVGAGI. After removal of 5 bases from V and 0 bases from J, the junction contained 4 bases not matched to a gene. This CDR3 region has 15 residues. The CDR3 DNA reads as TGTGCCAGCAGTCTCCGGGACAGCTCTGGAAACACCATATATTTT. Residues: CASSLRDSSGNTIYF.

The chain employs TRBV11-2 and TRBJ1-1, with a tentative D call TRBD1 (5 bases). Trimming pared 1 base from V and 1 base from J, leaving 10 bases between. CDR1 is SGHAT, CDR2 FQNNGV, per germline. The CDR3 runs to 15 residues. The chain's CDR3 is CASSLVGTSNTEAFF. The CDR3 DNA is TGTGCCAGCAGCTTAGTTGGGACCTCGAACACTGAAGCTTTCTTT.